The clone carrying this T cell receptor (beta chain) was observed a few times. Its cognate antigen is unknown. The data belong to a study of spatial heterogeneity in lung cancer. Study background: Raw sequencing reads included, on average, more than nine appearances of each unique TCR and UMI combination. Study conclusions and caveats: Blood carried ubiquitous expanded tumor TCRs more at resection than follow-up.

The study tagged each TCR cDNA molecule with a unique molecular identifier. One entry per CDR3 protein results from TCRdb running MiXCR on the 5' RACE reads. The top ten hold roughly 26% of the sample, which has under 150,000 distinct CDR3 sequences, 10% to 14% seen once. The time point was: blood at routine non-recurrence follow-up after resection. The CDR3 sequence is 11 residues long. Trimming shortened V by 10 bases and J by 2 bases, and 5 bases separated the two germline ends. The specimen was PBMCs, collected at follow-up. This TCR came from a female donor with early-stage non-small cell lung cancer. The genes are TRBV12-3 or TRBV12-4 and TRBJ2-2; D call uncertain. CDR3 nucleotide sequence: TGTGCCATTGACAACACCGGGGAGCTGTTTTTT. Its translation: CAIDNTGELFF.